The 26 T cell receptor beta chains below all came from one sample that was sequenced in a study of cytomegalovirus exposure and HLA in healthy donors (dated by TCRdb to 2016 to 2017). The library was produced with the immunoSEQ multiplex PCR assay. For the multiplex PCR, a mixture combining 60 forward primers for TCR Vbeta segments and 13 reverse primers for TCR Jbeta segments was used. TCRdb re-hosts the immuneACCESS table, in-frame sequences only. Its copies lack some clones; in the studies checked, an unresolved V gene accounts for under half of them, and the cause for the rest is not known. The sample contains approximately 130,000 clones, around 75% of them found a single time. The ten largest account for about 3% of the sample. Sequencing input: PBMCs. The source of these receptors is a man between 25 and 39 years old in good health and CMV-seronegative.

The gene calls are TRBV18 and TRBJ2-7, with 8 bases aligning to TRBD1. V was clipped by 4 bases and J by 6 bases; unmatched bases: 8. CDR3 length: 14 amino acids. In germline, CDR1 is KGHSH, CDR2 LQKENI. The CDR3 coding sequence is TGTGCCAGCTCACTGGAGGGCAGGGGGCTCGAGCAGTACTTC. Its translation: CASSLEGRGLEQYF.

CDR3 nucleotides: TGTGCCACCGGGTGGCAGGGGCAGACCCAGTACTTC. Translated: CATGWQGQTQYF. This rearrangement joins TRBV2 to TRBJ2-5, with D perhaps matching TRBD1 (6 bases). Per germline, CDR1 SNHLY and CDR2 FYNNEI. Between the trimmed V and J ends, which lost 10 bases and 6 bases, there was a span of 15 bases. The CDR3 runs to 12 residues.

This chain links TRBV9 with TRBJ2-5, with a possible D match to TRBD2 (5 bases). Germline V CDR1 and CDR2: SGDLS, YYNGEE. V was cut by 3 bases and J by 5 bases, with 14 bases left in between. The CDR3 extends over 14 amino acids. CDR3 residues: CASSANPSGETQYF. CDR3 coding DNA: TGTGCCAGCAGCGCCAACCCGTCGGGGGAGACCCAGTACTTC.

This clone was observed once. The chain combines TRBV7-2 with TRBJ2-5; D remains ambiguous. The CDR3 sequence is 13 residues long. Trimming pared 2 bases from V and 7 bases from J, leaving 11 bases between. Germline-derived CDR1 and CDR2 are SGHTA and FQGNSA. DNA of the CDR3: TGTGCCAGCAGCTTACCGCCAGGCCGGACCCAGTACTTC. It encodes CASSLPPGRTQYF.

This clone was seen only once. This chain connects TRBV6-6 to TRBJ2-7; D perhaps matches TRBD1 (6 bases). CDR1 and CDR2 (germline): MNHNY, SVGAGI (reference sequence). Trimming took off 5 bases at V and 4 bases at J, with 9 bases between the two ends. This CDR3 comprises 12 residues. The CDR3 DNA reads as TGTGCCAGCAGTCTGAGGGGGTACGAGCAGTACTTC. This gives the protein CASSLRGYEQYF.

The chain links TRBV7-9 to TRBJ2-1; TRBD2 aligns across 8 bases. With V trimmed by 5 bases and J by 8 bases, 11 bases remained unmatched. CDR3 length: 15 residues. CDR1 is SEHNR and CDR2 is FQNEAQ in the germline V gene (reference sequence). The CDR3 loop is CASSLSGGAWDEQFF. The CDR3 nucleotides are TGTGCCAGCAGCCTCTCCGGGGGGGCCTGGGATGAGCAGTTCTTC.

With respect to this clone: The junction departs from germline at one end; a sequencing error may be responsible. The V call is TRBV7-7, the J call TRBJ1-1, with a weak D call TRBD1 (6 bases). This CDR3 contains 13 residues. Germline V gives CDR1 SSHAT, CDR2 FNYEAQ (reference sequence). The CDR3 loop reads CASSLDSNTEAFF. The CDR3, as DNA: TGTGCTAGCAGCTTGGACAGCAACACTGAAGCTTTCTTT.

This clone was seen more than once but under ten times. V and J are TRBV28 and TRBJ2-2; 8 nucleotides match TRBD1. Per the germline V gene, CDR1 is MDHEN and CDR2 is SYDVKM. J gave up 2 bases and V 6 bases, and 2 bases lay outside the gene matches. CDR3 size: 14 residues. The DNA of the CDR3 is TGTGCCAGCAGGGGGACAGGAAACACCGGGGAGCTGTTTTTT. As protein: CASRGTGNTGELFF.

CDR3 DNA sequence: TGTGCCAGCTCACCATCGGACAGGAGACAGCCCCAGCATTTT. Amino acids: CASSPSDRRQPQHF. The chain links TRBV18 to TRBJ1-5; TRBD1 agrees at 7 bases. This CDR3 has 14 residues. In germline, CDR1 is KGHSH, CDR2 LQKENI. V lost 2 bases and J lost 7; bases outside the gene matches: 5.

The V call is TRBV5-1, the J call TRBJ2-7; a weak D match, TRBD1 (6 bases). This CDR3 spans 16 amino acids. CDR1 and CDR2 (germline): SGHRS, YFSETQ. V was trimmed by 0 bases and J by 1 base, leaving 14 bases between them. CDR3 residues: CASSLAGGARSYEQYF. DNA of the CDR3: TGCGCCAGCAGCTTGGCTGGGGGCGCCAGGTCCTACGAGCAGTACTTC.

The V and J genes are TRBV7-3 and TRBJ1-1, with D maybe TRBD1 (5 bases). This CDR3 has 14 amino acids. V lost 3 bases to trimming and J lost 3 bases, with 11 bases between them. Germline V CDR1 and CDR2: SGHTA, FQGTGA. The chain's CDR3 is CASSFYGRDTEAFF. Here the CDR3 DNA reads TGTGCCAGCAGCTTTTACGGCAGGGACACTGAAGCTTTCTTT.

The chain links TRBV5-1 to TRBJ2-7; TRBD1 matches at 8 bases. Germline loops: CDR1 SGHRS, CDR2 YFSETQ. V dropped 5 bases and J dropped 4; count of bases not matched to a gene: 8. The CDR3 spans 14 residues. The CDR3 DNA is TGCGCCAGCAGTCAGCGTGACAGGGGATACGAGCAGTACTTC. As protein: CASSQRDRGYEQYF.

This clone was counted once. The chain is built from TRBV29-1 and TRBJ1-1, with D maybe TRBD1 (5 bases). Germline values: CDR1 SQVTM, CDR2 ANQGSEA. The CDR3 length is 12 residues. Trimming cost V 2 bases and J 5 bases, with 9 bases left between them. The CDR3 here is CSVEFDSTEAFF. CDR3 sequence (DNA): TGCAGCGTTGAATTCGACAGTACTGAAGCTTTCTTT.

The chain combines TRBV23-1 with TRBJ2-7; D call uncertain. TRBV23-1 is an ORF for which the function is uncertain. This CDR3 contains 11 residues. V lost 4 bases to trimming and J lost 7 bases, with 8 bases between them. The CDR3 is CASSLLREQYF. Here the CDR3 DNA reads TGCGCCAGCAGTCTTCTTCGGGAGCAGTACTTC.

The chain links TRBV5-4 to TRBJ2-3, with TRBD2 as a possible D gene (6 bases). Trimming stripped 10 bases from V and 4 bases from J, with 19 bases between. Per germline, CDR1 SGHNT and CDR2 YYREEE (reference sequence). This CDR3 spans 14 amino acids. The CDR3 region has the DNA TGTGCCGGCCAGTACGGGGGAAGGGCAGATACGCAGTATTTT. Amino acid sequence: CAGQYGGRADTQYF.

This clone came up a few times. The chain links TRBV2 to TRBJ2-7; tentatively, D is TRBD2 (6 bases). The CDR3 runs 16 residues. V lost 5 bases and J lost 0, with 17 bases in between. CDR1 is SNHLY and CDR2 is FYNNEI in the germline V gene. Here the CDR3 DNA reads TGTGCCAGCAGTTCCCACTTGGGGGGAAGCTCCTACGAGCAGTACTTC. Translated, it gives CASSSHLGGSSYEQYF.

This CDR3 reads CASSVAGTGGTHGYTF. The CDR3 DNA follows: TGTGCCAGCAGCGTAGCTGGTACAGGGGGCACTCATGGCTACACCTTC. The chain is built from TRBV9 and TRBJ1-2; 9 positions match TRBD1. V shed 0 bases, J shed 6 bases, and the junction held 9 bases outside the gene matches. This CDR3 region has 16 residues. Per germline, CDR1 SGDLS and CDR2 YYNGEE.

This clone was recorded only once. The J gene is TRBJ1-3, the V gene TRBV2; TRBD1 agrees at 7 bases. Per germline, CDR1 SNHLY and CDR2 FYNNEI. This CDR3 has 16 residues. The V segment lost 4 bases and the J segment 2 bases; nucleotides outside the gene matches: 8. The CDR3 DNA is TGTGCCAGCAGTGCCACCCTTACAGGGGCTGGAAACACCATATATTTT. As protein: CASSATLTGAGNTIYF. The full variable domain, its missing parts supplied by reference TRBV2 and TRBJ1-3, is EPEVTQTPSHQVTQMGQEVILRCVPISNHLYFYWYRQILGQKVEFLVSFYNNEISEKSEIFDDQFSVERPDGSNFTLKIRSTKLEDSAMYFCASSATLTGAGNTIYFGEGSWLTVV.

This clone was seen more than once but under ten times. The chain is built from TRBV4-3 and TRBJ2-6, with D possibly matching TRBD1 (6 bases). V shed 1 base and J shed 2 bases, with 18 bases lying between them. In germline, CDR1 is LGHNA, CDR2 YSLEER. The length of the CDR3 is 19 residues. Here the CDR3 reads CASSQVYEGDRTGANVLTF. The DNA of the CDR3 is TGCGCCAGCAGCCAAGTTTACGAGGGGGATAGAACTGGGGCCAACGTCCTGACTTTC.

This chain connects TRBV7-6 to TRBJ2-7; 7 positions match TRBD1. V trimming: 0 bases; J trimming: 5 bases; junction bases outside the gene matches: 4. CDR3 length: 14 residues. Germline V gives CDR1 SGHVS, CDR2 FNYEAQ. The chain's CDR3 is CASSLARQGNEQYF. CDR3 DNA: TGTGCCAGCAGCTTAGCTAGACAGGGAAACGAGCAGTACTTC.

This clone was seen a single time. This sequence joins TRBV13 and TRBJ2-7; maybe TRBD2 (5 bases). V lost 5 bases, J lost 1 base, and 12 bases lay in between. There are 14 residues in the CDR3. CDR1 PRHDT and CDR2 FYEKMQ come from the germline V gene (reference sequence). The CDR3 DNA reads as TGTGCCAGCAGCCCCCTCCGAGGGTCCTACGAGCAGTACTTC. Amino acid sequence: CASSPLRGSYEQYF.

The chain couples TRBV19 to TRBJ1-5; D gene ambiguous. Trimming cost V 3 bases and J 0 bases, with 9 bases left between them. The CDR3 extends over 15 amino acids. CDR1 and CDR2 from the germline V gene are LNHDA and SQIVND (reference sequence). The CDR3 bases are TGTGCCAGTAGTATTTCCGGTAATAGCAATCAGCCCCAGCATTTT. This sequence encodes CASSISGNSNQPQHF. The full variable domain, its missing parts supplied by reference TRBV19 and TRBJ1-5, is DGGITQSPKYLFRKEGQNVTLSCEQNLNHDAMYWYRQDPGQGLRLIYYSQIVNDFQKGDIAEGYSVSREKKESFPLTVTSAQKNPTAFYLCASSISGNSNQPQHFGDGTRLSIL.

Remarks on this clone: The sample contains more than one DNA sequence encoding this CDR3. The V gene is TRBV7-6, the J gene TRBJ2-5; no definite D call. Germline CDR1 reads SGHVS; CDR2 reads FNYEAQ. The CDR3 has 11 amino acids. V gave up 4 bases and J gave up 2 bases, with 2 bases separating them. The CDR3 DNA is TGTGCCAGCAGCTCGCAAGAGACCCAGTACTTC. Protein product: CASSSQETQYF.

Points on this clone: The CDR3 does not end in the conserved phenylalanine or tryptophan, so this is likely a read error. This chain joins TRBV11-2 and TRBJ1-2; weak D call: TRBD1 (5 bases). V shed 5 bases and J shed 8 bases, with 9 bases lying between them. The CDR3 consists of 11 residues. Per germline, CDR1 SGHAT and CDR2 FQNNGV. The CDR3 region has the DNA TGTGCCAGCAGCCCAGGGTGGGGCTACACCCTC. This translates into CASSPGWGYTL.

V and J are TRBV14 and TRBJ2-6; the match to TRBD1 covers 7 bases. Germline V gene lookup returns CDR1 SGHDN and CDR2 FVKESK. The J segment lost 2 bases and the V segment lost 4 bases, leaving 20 bases of the junction unmatched. The CDR3 has 21 amino acids. The CDR3 spells CASSRETPTGINWAGANVLTF. The CDR3 DNA reads as TGTGCCAGCAGCCGCGAAACTCCGACAGGGATTAACTGGGCTGGGGCCAACGTCCTGACTTTC.

V gene TRBV7-3 combines with J gene TRBJ2-5; D is possibly TRBD2 (7 bases). The CDR3 is 13 residues long. V lost 4 bases to trimming and J lost 5 bases, with 11 bases between them. CDR1 and CDR2 from the germline V gene are SGHTA and FQGTGA. The CDR3 reads CASSSGGLETQYF. The CDR3 DNA sequence: TGTGCCAGCAGCTCGGGGGGCCTGGAGACCCAGTACTTC.